This TCR beta chain derives from a study of T-cell reconstitution after alpha-beta-depleted transplantation in children. The study's findings and limits: The main origin of T-cell counts and diversity one year after transplant was newly produced T cells. By about two months after transplant, alpha-beta T cells reportedly arose from several hundred graft clones that had expanded.

This clonotype was recorded many times. Its specificity is not known. J was trimmed by 0 bases and V by 4 bases; bases with no gene match: 1. This CDR3 spans 14 amino acids. The TCRbeta library incorporated unique molecular identifiers. TCRdb analysed the PCR reads with MiXCR anew, one entry per CDR3 protein. The table includes approximately 1,000,000 distinct CDR3 sequences, 25% to 30% detected once. The receptor was derived from a boy under two years old who had a stem cell transplant for SCID, so the T cells may come from the graft donor. This chain uses TRBV12-3 or TRBV12-4 with TRBJ1-1; TRBD1 matches at 8 bases. The source was PBMCs, mostly from graft donor cells, collected 360 days after TCRalphabeta/CD19-depleted stem cell transplant. CDR3 region: CASSWDRLNTEAFF. CDR3 DNA: TGTGCCAGCAGTTGGGACAGGCTGAACACTGAAGCTTTCTTT.